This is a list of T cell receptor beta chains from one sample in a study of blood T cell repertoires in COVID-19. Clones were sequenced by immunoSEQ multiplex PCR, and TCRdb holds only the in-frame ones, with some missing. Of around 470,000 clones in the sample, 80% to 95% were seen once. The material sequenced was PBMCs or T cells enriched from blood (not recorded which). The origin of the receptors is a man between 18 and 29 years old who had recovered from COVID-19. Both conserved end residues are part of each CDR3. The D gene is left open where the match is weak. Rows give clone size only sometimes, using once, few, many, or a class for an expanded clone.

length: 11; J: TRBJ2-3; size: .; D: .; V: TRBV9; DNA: TGTGCCAGCAGCGCCTTGGATACGCAGTATTTT; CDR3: CASSALDTQYF
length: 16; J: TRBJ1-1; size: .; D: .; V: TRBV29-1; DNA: TGCAAGGGCCTCTCCGAGGCAGGCCCGGGGGACACTGAAGCTTTCTTT; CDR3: CKGLSEAGPGDTEAFF
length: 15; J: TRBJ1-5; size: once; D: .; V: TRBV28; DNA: TGTGCCAGCAGTTTTGAGGGATATGGCAATCAGCCCCAGCATTTT; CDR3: CASSFEGYGNQPQHF
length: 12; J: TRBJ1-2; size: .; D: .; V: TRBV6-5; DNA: TGTGCCAGCATGTTTGGAGCGGGAGGCTACACCTTC; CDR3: CASMFGAGGYTF
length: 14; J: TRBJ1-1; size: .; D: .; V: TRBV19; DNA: TGTGCCAGTAGTAGGACGGGGGTGAACACTGAAGCTTTCTTT; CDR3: CASSRTGVNTEAFF
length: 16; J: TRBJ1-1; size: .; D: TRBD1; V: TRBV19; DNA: TGTGCCAGTAGTATACAACACGACAGGGCGAACACTGAAGCTTTCTTT; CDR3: CASSIQHDRANTEAFF
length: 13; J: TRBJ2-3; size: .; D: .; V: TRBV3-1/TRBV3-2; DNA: TGTGCCAGCAGCCAAGTCGCGTCCGGGGGTCAGTATTTT; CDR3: CASSQVASGGQYF
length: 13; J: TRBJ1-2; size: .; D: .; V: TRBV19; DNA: TGTGCCAGTCACAGGGCATTTCCATATGGCTACACCTTC; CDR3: CASHRAFPYGYTF
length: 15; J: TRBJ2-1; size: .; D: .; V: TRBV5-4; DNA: TGTGCCAGCAGCTTGCCGGGAGCAAGGCCCAATGAGCAGTTCTTC; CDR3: CASSLPGARPNEQFF
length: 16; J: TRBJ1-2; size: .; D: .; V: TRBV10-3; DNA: TGTGCCATCACCGAACAGGGAATGGGAGCCAACTATGGCTACACCTTC; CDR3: CAITEQGMGANYGYTF
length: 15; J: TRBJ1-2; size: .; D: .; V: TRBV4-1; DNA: TGCGCCAGCAGCCAAGCCAAAGACAGTAACTATGGCTACACCTTC; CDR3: CASSQAKDSNYGYTF
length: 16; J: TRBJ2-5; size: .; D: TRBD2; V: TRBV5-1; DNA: TGCGCCAGCAGCCAGCGCTCTAGCGGGGGATCAGGGGCCCAGTACTTC; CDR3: CASSQRSSGGSGAQYF
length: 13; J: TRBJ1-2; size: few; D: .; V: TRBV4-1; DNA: TGCGCCAGCAGCGCGCCGGGACTTTATGGCTACACCTTC; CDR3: CASSAPGLYGYTF
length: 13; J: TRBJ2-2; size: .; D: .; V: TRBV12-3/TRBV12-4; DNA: TGTGCCAGCAGTCTAACGACTACCGGGGAGCTGTTTTTT; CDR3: CASSLTTTGELFF
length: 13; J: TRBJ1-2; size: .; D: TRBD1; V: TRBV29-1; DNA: TGCAGCATACGGACAGGCGGGGACTATGGCTACACCTTC; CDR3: CSIRTGGDYGYTF
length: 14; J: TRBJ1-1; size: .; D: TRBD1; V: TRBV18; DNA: TGTGCCAGCTCACTGGACAGGGGATTGACTGAAGCTTTCTTT; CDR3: CASSLDRGLTEAFF
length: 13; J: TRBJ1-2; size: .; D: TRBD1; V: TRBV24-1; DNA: TGTGCCACCCCAAACCTGGCAGGGGGAGGCTACACCTTC; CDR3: CATPNLAGGGYTF
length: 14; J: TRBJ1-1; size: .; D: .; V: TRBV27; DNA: TGTGCCAGCAGTTTAACCCAGGGGCCTACTGAAGCTTTCTTT; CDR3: CASSLTQGPTEAFF
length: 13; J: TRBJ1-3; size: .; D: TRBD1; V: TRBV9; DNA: TGTGCCAGCAGTGGGACAGGCGGAAACACCATATATTTT; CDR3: CASSGTGGNTIYF
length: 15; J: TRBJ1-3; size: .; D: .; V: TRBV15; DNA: TGTGCCACCAGCAGGGACGTACAGGCTGGAAACACCATATATTTT; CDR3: CATSRDVQAGNTIYF
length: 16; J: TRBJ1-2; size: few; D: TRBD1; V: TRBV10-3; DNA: TGTGCCATCAGTGCCCTTGGCAGGGACAGAAACTATGGCTACACCTTC; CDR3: CAISALGRDRNYGYTF
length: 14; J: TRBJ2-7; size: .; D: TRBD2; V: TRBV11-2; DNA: TGTGCCAGCAGCTTAGCAGCGGGAGCCTACGAGCAGTACTTC; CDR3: CASSLAAGAYEQYF
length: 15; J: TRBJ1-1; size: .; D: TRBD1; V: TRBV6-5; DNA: TGTGCCAGCAACATCGGACAGGGAGGCAGCACTGAAGCTTTCTTT; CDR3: CASNIGQGGSTEAFF
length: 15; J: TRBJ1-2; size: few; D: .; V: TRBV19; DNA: TGTGCCAGTAGTACGCCCCCTGGAGTTCCTCGGGGCTACACCTTC; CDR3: CASSTPPGVPRGYTF
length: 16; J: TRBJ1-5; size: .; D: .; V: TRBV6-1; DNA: TGTGCCAGCAGTGAAACAGAGCGGATAAGAAATCAGCCCCAGCATTTT; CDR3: CASSETERIRNQPQHF
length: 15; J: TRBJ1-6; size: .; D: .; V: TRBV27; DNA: TGTGCCAGCAGTCCCTTTAGCCCGGTGAATTCACCCCTCCACTTT; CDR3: CASSPFSPVNSPLHF
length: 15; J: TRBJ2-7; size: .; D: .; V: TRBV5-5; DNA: TGTGCCAGCAGCTTGGACAGGGTAGCCCTCTACGAGCAGTACTTC; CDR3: CASSLDRVALYEQYF
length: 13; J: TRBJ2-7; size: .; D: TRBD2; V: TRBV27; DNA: TGTGCCAGCGCAACTAGCGCGACCTACGAGCAGTACTTC; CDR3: CASATSATYEQYF
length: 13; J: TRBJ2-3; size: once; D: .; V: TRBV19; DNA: TGTGCCAGTAGTCCCAGGGGCCCAGATACGCAGTATTTT; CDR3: CASSPRGPDTQYF
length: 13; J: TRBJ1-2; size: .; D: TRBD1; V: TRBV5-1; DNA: TGCGCCAGCAGCGCACAGGGGAACTATGGCTACACCTTC; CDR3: CASSAQGNYGYTF
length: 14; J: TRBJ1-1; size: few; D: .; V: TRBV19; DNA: TGTGCCAGTAGTATTAAGGGGAGGCCGCAGGGAGCTTTCTTT; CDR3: CASSIKGRPQGAFF